This T cell receptor (beta chain) is drawn from a study of shared clonotypes between healthy human individuals. In the study overall: Used for every donor were three CD4 naive, three CD4 memory, two CD8 naive and one CD8 memory plate.

Germline V gene lookup returns CDR1 MDHEN and CDR2 SYDVKM. The junction had 13 bases not matched to a gene; V was cut back by 3 bases and J by 10 bases. There are 15 residues in the CDR3. Deep-level assay runs were performed. The sorted-subset replicate PCRs were given about 210 ng DNA, which is tens of thousands of T cell genomes. Method: immunoSEQ multiplex PCR; TCRdb's copy keeps in-frame clones and lacks some. Of about 550,000 clones listed, around 95% are singletons. CD45RO-negative cells were positively selected for CCR7, leaving out terminally differentiated effector memory CD45RA+ cells. Input material: naive CD8+ T cells sorted from blood. The TCR originated in a woman aged 25 to 39 in good health. The chain is built from TRBV28 and TRBJ1-2; TRBD1 matches at 8 bases. Written as DNA, the CDR3 is TGTGCCAGCAGTTTGAAGGGGACAGGCGGAAACGTCTACACCTTC. Translating gives CASSLKGTGGNVYTF.